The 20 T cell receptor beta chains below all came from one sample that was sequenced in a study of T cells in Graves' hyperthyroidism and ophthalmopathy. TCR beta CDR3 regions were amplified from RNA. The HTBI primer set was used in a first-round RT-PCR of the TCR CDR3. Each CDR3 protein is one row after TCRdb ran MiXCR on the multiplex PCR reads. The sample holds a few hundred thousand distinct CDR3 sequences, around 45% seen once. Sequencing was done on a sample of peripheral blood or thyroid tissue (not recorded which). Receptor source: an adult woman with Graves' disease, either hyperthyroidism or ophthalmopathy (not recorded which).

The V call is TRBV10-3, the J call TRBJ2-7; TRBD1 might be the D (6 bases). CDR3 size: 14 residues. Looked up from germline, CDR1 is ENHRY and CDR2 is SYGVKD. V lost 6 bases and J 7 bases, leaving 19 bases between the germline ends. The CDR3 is CAIREQGLGNEQYF. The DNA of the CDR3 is TGTGCCATCAGAGAACAGGGTTTGGGGAATGAGCAGTACTTC.

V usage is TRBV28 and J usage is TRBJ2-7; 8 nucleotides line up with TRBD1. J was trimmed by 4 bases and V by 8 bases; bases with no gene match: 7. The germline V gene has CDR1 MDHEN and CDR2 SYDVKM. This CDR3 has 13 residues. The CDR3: CASSDRGRYEQYF. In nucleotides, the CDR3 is TGTGCCAGCTCTGACAGGGGCCGGTACGAGCAGTACTTC.

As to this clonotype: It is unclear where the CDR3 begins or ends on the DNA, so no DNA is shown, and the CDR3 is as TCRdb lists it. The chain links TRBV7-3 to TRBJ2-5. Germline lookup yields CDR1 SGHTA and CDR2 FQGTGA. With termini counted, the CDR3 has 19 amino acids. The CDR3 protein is CASSLTNLLCSVHRETQYF.

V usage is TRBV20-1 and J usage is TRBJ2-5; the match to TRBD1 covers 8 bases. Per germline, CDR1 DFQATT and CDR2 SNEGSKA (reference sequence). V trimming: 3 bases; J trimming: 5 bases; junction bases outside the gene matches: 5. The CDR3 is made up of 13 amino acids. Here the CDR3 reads CSARDRVVETQYF. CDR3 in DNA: TGCAGTGCTAGGGACAGGGTAGTGGAGACCCAGTACTTC.

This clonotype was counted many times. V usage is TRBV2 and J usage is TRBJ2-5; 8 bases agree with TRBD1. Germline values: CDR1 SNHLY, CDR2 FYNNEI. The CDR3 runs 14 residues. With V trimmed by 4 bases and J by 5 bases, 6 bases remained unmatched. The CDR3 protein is CASSAAGGRETQYF. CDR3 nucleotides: TGTGCCAGCAGTGCGGCAGGGGGCCGGGAGACCCAGTACTTC.

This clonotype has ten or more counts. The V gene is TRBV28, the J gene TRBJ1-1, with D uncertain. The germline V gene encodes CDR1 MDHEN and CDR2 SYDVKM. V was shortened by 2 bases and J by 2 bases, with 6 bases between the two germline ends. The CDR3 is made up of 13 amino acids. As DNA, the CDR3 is TGTGCCAGCAGTTTACGGTTCAACACTGAAGCTTTCTTT. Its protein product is CASSLRFNTEAFF. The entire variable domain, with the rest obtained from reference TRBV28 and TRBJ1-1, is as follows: DVKVTQSSRYLVKRTGEKVFLECVQDMDHENMFWYRQDPGLGLRLIYFSYDVKMKEKGDIPEGYSVSREKKERFSLILESASTNQTSMYLCASSLRFNTEAFFGQGTRLTVV.

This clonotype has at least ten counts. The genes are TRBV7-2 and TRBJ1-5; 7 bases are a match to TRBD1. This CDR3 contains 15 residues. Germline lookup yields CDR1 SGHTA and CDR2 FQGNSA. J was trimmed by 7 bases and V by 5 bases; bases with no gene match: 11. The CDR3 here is CASSAGTGVGQPQHF. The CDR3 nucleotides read TGTGCCAGCAGCGCGGGAACAGGGGTGGGGCAGCCCCAGCATTTT.

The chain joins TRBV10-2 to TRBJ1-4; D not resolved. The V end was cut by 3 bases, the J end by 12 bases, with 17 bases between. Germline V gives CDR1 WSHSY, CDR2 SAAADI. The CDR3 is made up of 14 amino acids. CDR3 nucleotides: TGCGCCAGCAGTGACGGTGAGGGTGGGGTTGAACTGTTTTTT. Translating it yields CASSDGEGGVELFF.

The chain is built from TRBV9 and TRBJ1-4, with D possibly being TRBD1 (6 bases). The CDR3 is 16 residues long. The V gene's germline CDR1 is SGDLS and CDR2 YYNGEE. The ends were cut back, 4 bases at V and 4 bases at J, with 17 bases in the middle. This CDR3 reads CASSPPRRTVNEKLFF. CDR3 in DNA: TGTGCCAGCAGCCCACCTCGACGGACAGTTAATGAAAAACTGTTTTTT.

As DNA, the CDR3 is TGTGCCAGTAGACGAGGACAGTTGAACACCGGGGCCAACGTCCTGACTTTC. Translated, it gives CASRRGQLNTGANVLTF. This chain connects TRBV19 to TRBJ2-6; D is possibly TRBD1 (6 bases). The CDR3 spans 17 residues. V was shortened by 6 bases and J by 4 bases, with 19 bases between the two germline ends. Germline CDR1 and CDR2: LNHDA and SQIVND (reference sequence). Together with reference TRBV19 and TRBJ2-6, the CDR3 gives the full variable domain: DGGITQSPKYLFRKEGQNVTLSCEQNLNHDAMYWYRQDPGQGLRLIYYSQIVNDFQKGDIAEGYSVSREKKESFPLTVTSAQKNPTAFYLCASRRGQLNTGANVLTFGAGSRLTVL.

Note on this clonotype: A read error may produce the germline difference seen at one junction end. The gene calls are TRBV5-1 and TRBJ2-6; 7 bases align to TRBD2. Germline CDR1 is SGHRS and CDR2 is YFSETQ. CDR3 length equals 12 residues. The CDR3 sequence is CASRYWGGTEAF. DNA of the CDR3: TGCGCCAGCAGGTACTGGGGGGGAACTGAAGCTTTC.

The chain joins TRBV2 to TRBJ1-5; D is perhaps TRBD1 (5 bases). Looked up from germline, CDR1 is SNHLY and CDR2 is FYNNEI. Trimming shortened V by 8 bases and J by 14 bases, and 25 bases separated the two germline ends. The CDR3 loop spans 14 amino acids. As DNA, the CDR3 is TGTGCCAGCGGGGGAGTGGCAGTAAGTAGCTACGAGCATTTT. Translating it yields CASGGVAVSSYEHF.

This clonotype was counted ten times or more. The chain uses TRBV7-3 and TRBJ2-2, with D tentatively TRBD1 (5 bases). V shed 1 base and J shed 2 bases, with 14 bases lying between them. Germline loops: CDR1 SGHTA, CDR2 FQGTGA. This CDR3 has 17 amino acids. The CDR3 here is CASSLRATALNTGELFF. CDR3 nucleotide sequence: TGTGCCAGCAGCTTAAGGGCGACAGCTCTTAACACCGGGGAGCTGTTTTTT.

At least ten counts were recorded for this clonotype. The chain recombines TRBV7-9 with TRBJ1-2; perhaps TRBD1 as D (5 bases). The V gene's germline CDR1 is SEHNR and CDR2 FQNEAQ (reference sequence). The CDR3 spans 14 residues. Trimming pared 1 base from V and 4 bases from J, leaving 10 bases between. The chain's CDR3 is CASSLDRIGYGYTF. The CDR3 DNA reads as TGTGCCAGCAGCTTAGACAGGATCGGCTATGGCTACACCTTC.

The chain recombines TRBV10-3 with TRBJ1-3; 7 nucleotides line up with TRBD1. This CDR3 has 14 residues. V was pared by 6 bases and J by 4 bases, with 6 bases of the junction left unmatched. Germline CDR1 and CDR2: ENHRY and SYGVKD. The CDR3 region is CAIREDRAGNTIYF. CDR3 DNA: TGTGCCATCAGGGAAGACAGGGCCGGAAACACCATATATTTT.

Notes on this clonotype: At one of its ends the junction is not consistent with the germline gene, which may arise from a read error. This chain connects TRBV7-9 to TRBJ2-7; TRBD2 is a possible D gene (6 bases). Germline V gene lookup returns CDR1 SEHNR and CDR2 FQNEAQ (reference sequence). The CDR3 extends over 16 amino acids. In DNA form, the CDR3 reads TGCGCCAGCAGCTTTGACACCGGGACTGCGACCTACGAGCAGTACTTC. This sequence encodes CASSFDTGTATYEQYF.

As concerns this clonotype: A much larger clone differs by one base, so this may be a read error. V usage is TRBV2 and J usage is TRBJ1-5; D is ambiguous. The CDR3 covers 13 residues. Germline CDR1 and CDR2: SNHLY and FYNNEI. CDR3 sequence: CATSFPAHQPQHF. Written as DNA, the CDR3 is TGTGCCACCAGTTTTCCAGCGCATCAGCCCCAGCATTTT.

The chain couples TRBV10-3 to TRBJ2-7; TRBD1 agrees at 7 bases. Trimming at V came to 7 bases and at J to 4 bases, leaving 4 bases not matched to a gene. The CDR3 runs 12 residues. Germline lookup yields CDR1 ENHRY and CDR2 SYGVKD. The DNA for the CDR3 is TGTGCCATCATGGGGACAGCATACGAGCAGTACTTC. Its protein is CAIMGTAYEQYF.

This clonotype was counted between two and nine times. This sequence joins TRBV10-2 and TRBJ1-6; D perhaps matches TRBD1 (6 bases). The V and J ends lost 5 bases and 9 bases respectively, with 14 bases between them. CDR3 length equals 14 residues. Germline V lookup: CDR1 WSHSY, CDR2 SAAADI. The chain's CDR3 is CASSQQGSSSPLHF. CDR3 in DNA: TGCGCCAGCAGTCAACAGGGTTCCAGTTCACCCCTCCACTTT.

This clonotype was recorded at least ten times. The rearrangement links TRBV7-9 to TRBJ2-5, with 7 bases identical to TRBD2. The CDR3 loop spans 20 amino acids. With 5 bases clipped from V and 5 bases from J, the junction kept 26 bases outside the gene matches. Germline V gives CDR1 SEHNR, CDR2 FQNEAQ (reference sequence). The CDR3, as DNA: TGTGCCAGCAGCAAGGGAGGTAGTCCGAGTGGGGGAGGGCAGTCGGAGACCCAGTACTTC. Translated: CASSKGGSPSGGGQSETQYF.